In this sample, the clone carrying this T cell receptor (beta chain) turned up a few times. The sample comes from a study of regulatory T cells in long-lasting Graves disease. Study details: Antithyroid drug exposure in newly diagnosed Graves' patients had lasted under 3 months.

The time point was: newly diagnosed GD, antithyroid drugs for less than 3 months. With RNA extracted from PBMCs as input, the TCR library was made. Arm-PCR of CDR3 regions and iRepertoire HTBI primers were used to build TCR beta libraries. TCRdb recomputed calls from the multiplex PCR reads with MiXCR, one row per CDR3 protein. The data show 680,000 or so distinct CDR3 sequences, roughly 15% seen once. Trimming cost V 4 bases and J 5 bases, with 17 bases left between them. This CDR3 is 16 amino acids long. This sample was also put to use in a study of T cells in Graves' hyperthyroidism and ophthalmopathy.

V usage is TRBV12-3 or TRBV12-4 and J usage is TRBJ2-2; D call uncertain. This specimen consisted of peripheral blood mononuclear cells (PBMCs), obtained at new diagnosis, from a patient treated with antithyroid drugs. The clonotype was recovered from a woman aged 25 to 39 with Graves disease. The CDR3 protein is CASSSAVPDRTGELFF. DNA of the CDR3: TGTGCCAGCAGTTCGGCGGTGCCCGACCGGACCGGGGAGCTGTTTTTT.